This T cell receptor beta chain emerged from a study of spatial heterogeneity in lung cancer (dated by TCRdb to between 2017 and 2020). In the study overall: More beta-chain than alpha-chain transcripts were consistently detected, likely reflecting higher beta-chain transcript abundance. In the raw uncorrected reads, each unique combination of TCR and UMI appeared on average more than ten times. In non-small cell lung cancer, the study quantitatively compared TCR alpha and beta repertoires across several tumor regions, matched nontumor lung, and blood. TCR repertoire features were related to nonsynonymous mutation counts determined by whole-exome sequencing of tumor tissue. Both alpha and beta chains were TCR-sequenced in 210 or so tumor regions, 64 matched nontumor lung samples and 55 to 60 PBMC samples obtained at surgery. Findings and caveats that apply to the study as a whole: Additional single-cell paired TCR alpha and beta sequencing was considered necessary to confirm, at a functional level, the hypothesis that regional TCRs recognize regional mutations. Ubiquitous expanded tumor TCRs were detected in blood more often at tumor resection than at routine follow-up.

The time point label corresponds to: sample taken at primary tumor resection. Without any cell sorting, TCR sequencing was performed on whole RNA extracted either from tumor and nontumor lung tissue or from cryopreserved PBMC samples. Samples were obtained from approximately 70 patients with early-stage, untreated non-small cell lung cancer from the lung TRACERx cohort. Only patients for whom sufficient RNA was available from at least two tumor regions were selected for TCR sequencing. As to this clonotype: No antigen is known for it. Base qualities are not at hand, and no much larger clone is one base apart.

The junction shows trimming of 2 bases on V and 6 bases on J, plus 11 bases between the germline ends. From the cysteine up to the phenylalanine, the CDR3 has a length of 14 residues. Only the CDR3 part of the read is kept: 42 bases, read in frame from the first base. Libraries were made using 5' RACE. This sample was sequenced with a NextSeq 500. To allow correction of PCR and sequencing errors, the TCR library protocol tagged every TCR cDNA molecule with a unique molecular identifier. Turning to the authors' computational methods: TCR identification, UMI-based error correction and CDR3 extraction were all carried out with Decombinator tools. TCRs above a frequency of 2 per 1,000, corresponding to the top 1% of the tumor frequency distribution, were defined as expanded. Each repertoire was subsampled 100 times to 5,000 TCRs, after which Renyi diversity was computed with the R vegan package. To build CDR3 similarity networks, amino acid triplet string-kernel similarity was used, and CDR3s were connected when their pairwise similarity was above 0.82. In-frame beta chains were kept once TCRdb had trimmed the public reads at Q25 with fastp and called clones with MiXCR. CDR3 protein sequences are deduplicated, and each keeps its most common genes and DNA. The V and J calls were not made by the authors but by TCRdb's processing. The sample data list roughly 60,000 distinct CDR3 sequences, and around 8.2% of these were observed just once. The biggest ten clones account for about 15% of the sample.

Recombination joined TRBV12-3 or TRBV12-4 with TRBJ2-1; the best D guess is TRBD1, with 5 bases matching. Sequenced here: PBMCs, sampled at surgery. The sequence came from a female donor with early-stage non-small cell lung cancer. The DNA sequence is given as TGTGCCAGCAGTTTAACAGGAATTAGCAATGAGCAGTTCTTC. The encoded protein is CASSLTGISNEQFF.